A selection of T cell receptor beta chains follows, all from one sample in a study of shared clonotypes between healthy human individuals. Method: immunoSEQ multiplex PCR; TCRdb's copy keeps in-frame clones and lacks some. The sample lists about 580,000 clones; roughly 98% were seen once. Sequencing was done on a sample of naive CD8+ T cells sorted from blood. The receptors shown here come from a young man in good health. Each CDR3 is given with its conserved first and last residue. D genes are given only for firm matches. Only some rows state a clone size, as once, few, many or a class for expanded clones.

clone size | D gene | J gene | V gene | CDR3 length | CDR3 protein | CDR3 DNA
. | . | TRBJ1-1 | TRBV27 | 17 | CASSYIQGSPMNTEAFF | TGTGCCAGCAGTTATATTCAGGGTTCCCCTATGAACACTGAAGCTTTCTTT
. | . | TRBJ2-7 | TRBV19 | 13 | CASSIGIAYEQYF | TGTGCCAGTAGTATAGGGATCGCATACGAGCAGTACTTC
. | TRBD2 | TRBJ2-5 | TRBV10-1 | 15 | CASSDIAGAQETQYF | TGCGCCAGCAGTGACATAGCGGGCGCGCAAGAGACCCAGTACTTC
. | TRBD2 | TRBJ2-5 | TRBV9 | 17 | CASSVDGGRTSRETQYF | TGTGCCAGCAGCGTCGATGGAGGCAGGACTAGCAGAGAGACCCAGTACTTC
. | . | TRBJ1-1 | TRBV29-1 | 15 | CSVVSRDRLNTEAFF | TGCAGCGTTGTATCCCGGGACCGACTGAACACTGAAGCTTTCTTT
. | TRBD1 | TRBJ2-7 | TRBV11-2 | 16 | CASSLGVRGQGNEQYF | TGTGCCAGCAGCTTAGGGGTTCGAGGACAGGGCAACGAGCAGTACTTC
. | TRBD2 | TRBJ2-1 | TRBV11-2 | 15 | CASSPPSGRAYEQFF | TGTGCCAGCAGCCCGCCTAGCGGGAGGGCGTATGAGCAGTTCTTC
. | . | TRBJ2-1 | TRBV7-7 | 17 | CASSPQVGLAWDNEQFF | TGTGCTAGCAGCCCACAGGTTGGGCTAGCTTGGGACAATGAGCAGTTCTTC
. | TRBD1 | TRBJ1-5 | TRBV18 | 14 | CASSSGQGAQPQHF | TGTGCCAGCTCATCCGGACAGGGGGCTCAGCCCCAGCATTTT
. | TRBD2 | TRBJ2-1 | TRBV27 | 16 | CASSPQTSGSFNEQFF | TGTGCCAGCAGTCCCCAGACTAGCGGGAGCTTCAATGAGCAGTTCTTC
. | TRBD2 | TRBJ2-1 | TRBV4-1 | 16 | CASSQSPGLAGNEQFF | TGCGCCAGCAGCCAAAGTCCAGGACTAGCGGGCAATGAGCAGTTCTTC
. | . | TRBJ2-3 | TRBV2 | 13 | CASSEISTDTQYF | TGTGCCAGCAGTGAGATTAGCACAGATACGCAGTATTTT
. | TRBD2 | TRBJ2-7 | TRBV6-6 | 12 | CASSYSASGIYF | TGTGCCAGCAGTTACTCGGCTAGCGGGATCTACTTC
many | . | TRBJ2-7 | TRBV5-4 | 14 | CASSQMGHLYEQYF | TGTGCCAGCAGCCAAATGGGACACCTCTACGAGCAGTACTTC
. | TRBD2 | TRBJ2-7 | TRBV19 | 14 | CATRLAGGVNEQYF | TGTGCCACCCGACTAGCGGGAGGTGTCAACGAGCAGTACTTC
. | . | TRBJ2-7 | TRBV5-1 | 14 | CASSLFGESYEQYF | TGCGCCAGCAGCTTATTTGGGGAGAGCTACGAGCAGTACTTC
. | . | TRBJ2-2 | TRBV7-8 | 15 | CASHGWRVNTGELFF | TGTGCCAGCCACGGTTGGAGGGTGAACACCGGGGAGCTGTTTTTT
. | TRBD2 | TRBJ2-7 | TRBV4-1 | 15 | CASSQASGNTYEQYF | TGCGCCAGCAGCCAAGCTAGCGGGAACACCTACGAGCAGTACTTC
. | TRBD1 | TRBJ2-1 | TRBV14 | 16 | CASSHGTGDYYNEQFF | TGTGCCAGCAGCCACGGGACAGGAGACTATTACAATGAGCAGTTCTTC
. | TRBD2 | TRBJ2-1 | TRBV7-8 | 18 | CASSLWWGIAGKYNEQFF | TGTGCCAGCAGCTTATGGTGGGGCATAGCGGGGAAATACAATGAGCAGTTCTTC
. | . | TRBJ1-1 | TRBV11-3 | 13 | CASSFPGSTEAFF | TGTGCCAGCAGCTTTCCAGGGAGCACTGAAGCTTTCTTT
. | . | TRBJ2-2 | TRBV19 | 16 | CASSTLLGGRTGELFF | TGTGCCAGTAGTACCCTGCTGGGGGGCAGGACCGGGGAGCTGTTTTTT
once | TRBD2 | TRBJ2-1 | TRBV4-2 | 15 | CASSLLAGAYNEQFF | TGTGCCAGCAGCCTCTTAGCGGGAGCCTACAATGAGCAGTTCTTC
. | . | TRBJ1-1 | TRBV10-2 | 15 | CASSENPVTRTEAFF | TGCGCCAGCAGTGAGAATCCGGTAACTCGGACTGAAGCTTTCTTT
. | . | TRBJ2-7 | TRBV10-2 | 16 | CASSEGLGLSSYEQYF | TGCGCCAGCAGTGAGGGGCTCGGGCTCAGCTCCTACGAGCAGTACTTC
. | . | TRBJ1-4 | TRBV7-9 | 13 | CASSLGNKEKLFF | TGTGCCAGCAGCTTAGGCAACAAGGAAAAACTGTTTTTT
. | TRBD2 | TRBJ2-2 | TRBV30 | 17 | CAFNIAGGPPNTGELFF | TGTGCCTTCAACATAGCGGGAGGGCCCCCTAACACCGGGGAGCTGTTTTTT
. | TRBD2 | TRBJ2-1 | TRBV5-4 | 16 | CASSESGRLSYNEQFF | TGTGCCAGCAGCGAGAGCGGGAGGCTCTCCTACAATGAGCAGTTCTTC
. | . | TRBJ2-1 | TRBV7-9 | 14 | CASSLHMRVDEQFF | TGTGCCAGCAGCTTGCACATGCGGGTGGATGAGCAGTTCTTC
. | . | TRBJ2-1 | TRBV5-1 | 13 | CASSLVHGREPFF | TGCGCCAGCAGCTTGGTGCACGGAAGGGAGCCGTTCTTC
. | TRBD2 | TRBJ2-1 | TRBV5-6 | 16 | CASSASSGTRDNEQFF | TGTGCCAGCAGCGCCTCCTCCGGGACTAGAGACAATGAGCAGTTCTTC
. | TRBD2 | TRBJ2-1 | TRBV4-1 | 17 | CASSQGLAGGPRNEQFF | TGCGCCAGCAGCCAAGGTCTAGCGGGAGGGCCTCGAAATGAGCAGTTCTTC
. | . | TRBJ2-3 | TRBV5-1 | 14 | CASSVAAFRTPVDF | TGCGCCAGCAGCGTGGCCGCATTCCGGACTCCGGTGGATTTT
. | . | TRBJ2-5 | TRBV7-9 | 14 | CASSLAGAQETQYF | TGTGCCAGCAGCTTAGCGGGGGCCCAAGAGACCCAGTACTTC
. | TRBD1 | TRBJ1-5 | TRBV28 | 18 | CASSLLGQGGGSNQPQHF | TGTGCCAGCAGTCTCCTAGGACAGGGCGGGGGTAGCAATCAGCCCCAGCATTTT
. | . | TRBJ2-7 | TRBV4-1 | 17 | CASSQDLASDSSYEQYF | TGCGCCAGCAGCCAAGATCTGGCTAGCGATAGCTCCTACGAGCAGTACTTC
. | TRBD1 | TRBJ2-5 | TRBV9 | 14 | CASSTGTGLETQYF | TGTGCCAGCAGCACAGGGACAGGGTTGGAGACCCAGTACTTC
. | . | TRBJ2-2 | TRBV10-3 | 13 | CAIMQGNTGELFF | TGTGCCATCATGCAGGGGAACACCGGGGAGCTGTTTTTT
. | TRBD2 | TRBJ2-1 | TRBV7-9 | 14 | CASSPSGSIYEQFF | TGTGCCAGCAGCCCTAGCGGGAGTATCTATGAGCAGTTCTTC
. | TRBD1 | TRBJ2-3 | TRBV12-5 | 16 | CASGFAGTGVSDTQYF | TGTGCTAGTGGTTTCGCCGGGACAGGGGTGTCGGATACGCAGTATTTT
. | . | TRBJ2-2 | TRBV21-1 | 18 | CASSKCHAGGPNTGELFF | TGTGCCAGCAGCAAATGCCACGCAGGGGGCCCAAACACCGGGGAGCTGTTTTTT
. | . | TRBJ2-3 | TRBV29-1 | 11 | CSAPQPDTQYF | TGCAGCGCCCCGCAGCCAGATACGCAGTATTTT
. | . | TRBJ2-2 | TRBV27 | 16 | CASSPLPTEGTGELFF | TGTGCCAGCAGTCCGCTTCCAACGGAGGGGACCGGGGAGCTGTTTTTT